A selection of T cell receptor beta chains follows, all from one sample in a study of T cell changes during pregnancy in multiple sclerosis. Sequencing used immunoSEQ multiplex PCR; TCRdb keeps in-frame clones, though not all of them. The sample carries 60,000 to 90,000 clones, about 94% recorded once. The sample consisted of peripheral blood, taken in the first trimester of pregnancy. These receptors all come from a female donor in good health, enrolled as a control in a pregnancy study. Each CDR3 is given with its conserved first and last residue. D genes are given only for firm matches. The size field is filled for only some rows; it gives once, few, many or a size class.

J,size,D,V,DNA,CDR3
TRBJ2-7,once,NA,TRBV27,TGTGCCAGCAGTTTGGGGCCCTTCTCCTACGAGCAGTACTTC,CASSLGPFSYEQYF
TRBJ2-5,NA,TRBD2,TRBV18,TGTGCCAGCTCACCAACCTGGGGGGGAGGAGAGACCCAGTACTTC,CASSPTWGGGETQYF
TRBJ1-2,once,NA,TRBV5-1,TGCGCCAGCAGTTATGACAACCGGGGCTACACCTTC,CASSYDNRGYTF
TRBJ2-5,NA,NA,TRBV29-1,TGCAGCGTACGGAGACCCGAAGAGACCCAGTACTTC,CSVRRPEETQYF
TRBJ2-5,once,NA,TRBV15,TGTGCCACCAGCAGAGATATAGGGATCCCAGGGGAGACCCAGTACTTC,CATSRDIGIPGETQYF
TRBJ1-1,NA,NA,TRBV6-1,TGTGCCAGCAGTGAAAACCTCTACGGAGCTTTCTTT,CASSENLYGAFF
TRBJ1-4,NA,TRBD1,TRBV28,TGTGCCAGCAGTACACCGGGACAGGGAGTGGAAAAACTGTTTTTT,CASSTPGQGVEKLFF
TRBJ2-7,NA,NA,TRBV28,TGTGCCAGCAGCGGGGGGGGGACAGGGTCCCACGAGCAGTACTTC,CASSGGGTGSHEQYF
TRBJ2-1,NA,NA,TRBV9,TGTGCCAGCAGCGTAGGAATGGAGGACGAGCAGTTCTTC,CASSVGMEDEQFF
TRBJ1-4,NA,NA,TRBV9,TGTGCCAGCAGCGTAGCAGGGTATAATGAAAAACTGTTTTTT,CASSVAGYNEKLFF